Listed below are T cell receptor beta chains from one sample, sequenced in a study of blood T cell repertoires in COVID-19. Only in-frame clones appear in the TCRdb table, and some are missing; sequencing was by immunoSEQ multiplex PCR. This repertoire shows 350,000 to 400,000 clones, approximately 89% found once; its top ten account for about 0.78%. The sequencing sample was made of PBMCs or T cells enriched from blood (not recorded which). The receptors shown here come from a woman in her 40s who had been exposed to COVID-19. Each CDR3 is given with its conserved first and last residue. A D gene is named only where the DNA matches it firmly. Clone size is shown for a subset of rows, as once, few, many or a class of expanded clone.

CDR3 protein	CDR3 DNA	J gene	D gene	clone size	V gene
CASSGGQGRVHGNTIYF	TGTGCCAGCAGCGGAGGACAGGGAAGGGTCCACGGAAACACCATATATTTT	TRBJ1-3	TRBD1	-	TRBV7-9
CASSLGGEGNEQFF	TGCGCCAGCAGCTTGGGAGGGGAGGGCAATGAGCAGTTCTTC	TRBJ2-1	TRBD2	-	TRBV5-1
CASSLAQAGELFF	TGTGCCAGCAGCTTAGCGCAGGCAGGGGAGCTGTTTTTT	TRBJ2-2	-	-	TRBV7-9
CASSYGPTANSPLHF	TGTGCCAGCAGTTACGGCCCGACAGCCAATTCACCCCTCCACTTT	TRBJ1-6	-	-	TRBV6-5
CASSPGGGSQETQYF	TGTGCCAGCAGCCCCGGCGGGGGGTCCCAAGAGACCCAGTACTTC	TRBJ2-5	TRBD2	once	TRBV7-3
CASSHPGQGAHGYTF	TGTGCCAGCAGCCATCCGGGACAGGGGGCACATGGCTACACCTTC	TRBJ1-2	TRBD1	-	TRBV5-4
CASSLRQGVDEQYF	TGCGCCAGCAGCTTGAGGCAGGGGGTCGACGAGCAGTACTTC	TRBJ2-7	TRBD1	-	TRBV5-1
CASSGTRGVMNTEAFF	TGTGCCAGCAGCGGAACCAGGGGCGTCATGAACACTGAAGCTTTCTTT	TRBJ1-1	-	-	TRBV3-1/TRBV3-2
CASSLAGGRNTEAFF	TGCGCCAGCAGCTTGGCCGGGGGGCGGAACACTGAAGCTTTCTTT	TRBJ1-1	-	-	TRBV5-1
CASSGRGNEQFF	TGTGCCAGCAGCGGCCGGGGGAATGAGCAGTTCTTC	TRBJ2-1	-	-	TRBV7-6
CASSPDRAQRPQHF	TGTGCCAGCAGTCCGGACAGGGCCCAAAGGCCCCAGCATTTT	TRBJ1-5	TRBD1	-	TRBV27
CASSQTGDRWNTGELFF	TGTGCCAGCAGCCAAACAGGGGACAGGTGGAACACCGGGGAGCTGTTTTTT	TRBJ2-2	TRBD1	-	TRBV14
CASSLGLLEETQYF	TGTGCCAGCAGCTTGGGACTATTGGAAGAGACCCAGTACTTC	TRBJ2-5	-	many	TRBV5-4
CASSSQTSGYNEQFF	TGTGCCAGCAGCTCCCAGACTAGCGGATACAATGAGCAGTTCTTC	TRBJ2-1	TRBD2	-	TRBV7-6
CASSLDRGPTEQYF	TGCGCCAGCAGCTTAGATCGGGGTCCGACCGAGCAGTACTTC	TRBJ2-7	-	-	TRBV5-1
CASSQYGLATDTQYF	TGTGCCAGCAGCCAATACGGACTAGCCACAGATACGCAGTATTTT	TRBJ2-3	TRBD2	-	TRBV7-3
CASSYRASGRVTDTQYF	TGTGCCAGCAGCTATAGGGCTAGCGGGAGGGTCACAGATACGCAGTATTTT	TRBJ2-3	TRBD2	-	TRBV11-3
CASNTQGSTEAFF	TGTGCCAGCAACACCCAGGGGAGCACTGAAGCTTTCTTT	TRBJ1-1	-	-	TRBV2
CASSSTPVHEQYF	TGTGCCAGCAGTTCCACGCCAGTACACGAGCAGTACTTC	TRBJ2-7	-	-	TRBV25-1
CASSPTPGGFLNTEAFF	TGTGCCAGCAGCCCGACACCGGGGGGCTTTTTGAACACTGAAGCTTTCTTT	TRBJ1-1	-	-	TRBV7-3
CASSLLGRANTEAFF	TGCGCCAGCAGCTTGTTGGGCAGGGCGAACACTGAAGCTTTCTTT	TRBJ1-1	-	-	TRBV5-1
CASGLGAFDEQYF	TGTGCCAGCGGCCTGGGGGCGTTCGACGAGCAGTACTTC	TRBJ2-7	-	-	TRBV6-5
CASSPRGQGSDTQYF	TGCGCCAGCAGCCCGAGGGGACAGGGGTCAGATACGCAGTATTTT	TRBJ2-3	TRBD1	-	TRBV5-1
CASSMTGGHNEQFF	TGTGCCAGCAGCATGACGGGGGGGCATAATGAGCAGTTCTTC	TRBJ2-1	TRBD2	-	TRBV4-2
CASSPSSNGGDGYTF	TGCGCCAGCAGTCCCTCAAGTAATGGGGGCGATGGCTACACCTTC	TRBJ1-2	-	-	TRBV23-1
CSCRDRGLSETQYF	TGCAGCTGCCGGGACAGGGGGCTGTCGGAGACCCAGTACTTC	TRBJ2-5	TRBD1	-	TRBV29-1
CAISEWRASYEQYF	TGTGCCATCAGTGAGTGGAGGGCAAGCTACGAGCAGTACTTC	TRBJ2-7	-	-	TRBV10-3
CATSESPGRGHGYTF	TGTGCCACCAGTGAAAGTCCCGGCAGGGGGCATGGCTACACCTTC	TRBJ1-2	TRBD1	-	TRBV24-1
CASSQGLSYNEQFF	TGTGCCAGCAGCCAAGGGCTTTCGTACAATGAGCAGTTCTTC	TRBJ2-1	-	-	TRBV3-1/TRBV3-2
CASSGQSNEQFF	TGTGCCAGCAGTGGACAGAGCAATGAGCAGTTCTTC	TRBJ2-1	-	-	TRBV12-3/TRBV12-4
CASRGSNTEAFF	TGTGCCAGCAGGGGCAGCAACACTGAAGCTTTCTTT	TRBJ1-1	-	-	TRBV3-1/TRBV3-2
CATSDTDRGTEQYF	TGTGCCACCAGTGATACCGACAGGGGTACCGAGCAGTACTTC	TRBJ2-7	TRBD1	once	TRBV24-1
CASRHQGQGYNEQFF	TGTGCCAGCAGACACCAAGGTCAGGGCTACAATGAGCAGTTCTTC	TRBJ2-1	-	-	TRBV27
CASSEGGVYGYTF	TGTGCCAGCAGTGAAGGAGGGGTATATGGCTACACCTTC	TRBJ1-2	-	-	TRBV25-1
CASSFGTGARGTQYF	TGTGCCAGCAGTTTCGGGACAGGGGCGCGAGGGACCCAGTACTTC	TRBJ2-5	TRBD1	-	TRBV5-6
CASRGTGREKLFF	TGTGCCAGCAGAGGGACAGGGAGAGAAAAACTGTTTTTT	TRBJ1-4	TRBD1	-	TRBV12-3/TRBV12-4
CASSSPLDRPEAYNEQFF	TGTGCCAGCAGTTCTCCCCTGGACAGGCCAGAGGCCTACAATGAGCAGTTCTTC	TRBJ2-1	TRBD1	-	TRBV6-2/TRBV6-3